One and the same sample provided the 29 T cell receptor beta chains below, sequenced in a study of OX40 agonist ivuxolimab in advanced cancers. Clones were sequenced by immunoSEQ multiplex PCR, and TCRdb holds only the in-frame ones, with some missing. Of about 100,000 clones listed, 91% are singletons. The sequencing here drew on CD4+ or CD8+ T cells sorted from blood, taken in a trial of the OX40 agonist ivuxolimab. These receptors came from an adult with an advanced solid tumor such as melanoma, head and neck, liver or kidney cancer.

The rearrangement links TRBV28 to TRBJ1-5; 8 nucleotides agree with TRBD1. Germline trimming cut 8 bases from V and 5 bases from J; bases unmatched to any gene: 11. The CDR3 loop spans 15 amino acids. Germline-derived CDR1 and CDR2 are MDHEN and SYDVKM. CDR3 region: CASGVLDRVDQPQHF. The CDR3 DNA reads TGTGCCAGCGGAGTCCTGGACAGGGTCGATCAGCCCCAGCATTTT.

V usage is TRBV18 and J usage is TRBJ2-6, with D possibly matching TRBD1 (6 bases). The CDR3 is made up of 15 amino acids. Germline V gene data show CDR1 as KGHSH and CDR2 as LQKENI. V was trimmed by 4 bases and J by 4 bases, leaving 11 bases between them. The CDR3 DNA reads as TGTGCCAGCTCACGACAGGCTGCGGGGGCCAACGTCCTGACTTTC. This sequence encodes CASSRQAAGANVLTF. The variable domain in full, with the rest retrieved from reference TRBV18 and TRBJ2-6, is NAGVMQNPRHLVRRRGQEARLRCSPMKGHSHVYWYRQLPEEGLKFMVYLQKENIIDESGMPKERFSAEFPKEGPSILRIQQVVRGDSAAYFCASSRQAAGANVLTFGAGSRLTVL.

The rearrangement uses TRBV9 and TRBJ2-2; TRBD2 agrees at 13 bases. The V and J ends lost 1 base and 6 bases, in that order; junction bases with no gene match: 9. The CDR3 has 18 residues. Germline V gene data show CDR1 as SGDLS and CDR2 as YYNGEE. CDR3 DNA sequence: TGTGCCAGCAGCGTAAGAACTAGCGGGAGGGTGATCGCCGGGGAGCTGTTTTTT. Translated: CASSVRTSGRVIAGELFF.

The V and J genes are TRBV7-3 and TRBJ2-3, with unresolved D. Per the germline V gene, CDR1 is SGHTA and CDR2 is FQGTGA. This CDR3 has 13 amino acids. V dropped 5 bases and J dropped 4 bases, with 10 bases sitting between them. DNA of the CDR3: TGTGCCAGCAGCGGACCCCGGCCAGATACGCAGTATTTT. Translated: CASSGPRPDTQYF.

This chain connects TRBV5-1 to TRBJ2-2, with a weak D call TRBD2 (5 bases). Germline V gene sequence: CDR1 SGHRS, CDR2 YFSETQ. V lost 5 bases to trimming and J lost 4 bases, with 9 bases between them. The CDR3 contains 13 residues. The CDR3 is CASRRERTGELFF. Written as DNA, the CDR3 is TGCGCCAGCAGAAGGGAGCGCACCGGGGAGCTGTTTTTT.

This clone appeared once. The V call is TRBV4-3, the J call TRBJ2-3; 8 bases match TRBD2. The J segment lost 5 bases and the V segment lost 0 bases, leaving 10 bases of the junction unmatched. CDR1 is LGHNA, CDR2 YSLEER, per germline. This CDR3 region has 17 residues. CDR3 bases: TGCGCCAGCAGCCAAGAAGGGGGAGCGGGAGTGGAAGATACGCAGTATTTT. Translated: CASSQEGGAGVEDTQYF.

The sample holds one count of this clone. The chain links TRBV6-1 to TRBJ2-6; D uncertain. CDR1 is MNHNS, CDR2 SASEGT, per germline. V lost 2 bases and J 0 bases, leaving 5 bases between the germline ends. This CDR3 comprises 15 residues. The CDR3 loop reads CASSELHSGANVLTF. The CDR3 DNA sequence: TGTGCCAGCAGTGAATTACACTCTGGGGCCAACGTCCTGACTTTC.

The rearrangement links TRBV19 to TRBJ2-1; D gene uncertain. From germline, CDR1 is LNHDA and CDR2 SQIVND (reference sequence). V lost 0 bases and J lost 2, with 2 bases in between. This CDR3 has 13 amino acids. The CDR3 protein is CASSIEAYNEQFF. In DNA, the CDR3 is TGTGCCAGTAGTATAGAGGCCTACAATGAGCAGTTCTTC.

V gene TRBV28 combines with J gene TRBJ2-1; 11 nucleotides match TRBD1. The V gene end was trimmed by 2 bases and the J gene end by 6 bases; junction bases not matched to a gene: 3. The CDR3 runs 15 residues. Germline V gene lookup returns CDR1 MDHEN and CDR2 SYDVKM. The DNA of the CDR3 is TGTGCCAGCAGTTTAGGGACAGGGGGTTTCAATGAGCAGTTCTTC. Amino acid sequence: CASSLGTGGFNEQFF. Full variable domain (rest looked up from reference TRBV28 and TRBJ2-1): DVKVTQSSRYLVKRTGEKVFLECVQDMDHENMFWYRQDPGLGLRLIYFSYDVKMKEKGDIPEGYSVSREKKERFSLILESASTNQTSMYLCASSLGTGGFNEQFFGPGTRLTVL.

The chain couples TRBV28 to TRBJ2-5; unclear D gene. Trimming took off 6 bases at V and 4 bases at J, with 15 bases between the two ends. This CDR3 has 14 amino acids. From germline, CDR1 is MDHEN and CDR2 SYDVKM. The CDR3 DNA reads as TGTGCCAGCAGGGACCGGGCTCCAACAGAGACCCAGTACTTC. Residues: CASRDRAPTETQYF.

The CDR3 nucleotides are TGTGCCACCAGCAGAGATTTAGGGGAGGCTCAGCCCCAGCATTTT. Amino acids: CATSRDLGEAQPQHF. The chain joins TRBV15 to TRBJ1-5; a weak D match, TRBD1 (5 bases). The CDR3 spans 15 residues. Germline V gives CDR1 LNHNV, CDR2 YYDKDF (reference sequence). V was cut by 0 bases and J by 6 bases, with 12 bases left in between.

In DNA form, the CDR3 reads TGCGCCAGCAGCTCGAAACCGGGCGACCCCGAAAAACTGTTTTTT. Amino acids: CASSSKPGDPEKLFF. V is TRBV5-1 and J is TRBJ1-4, with no clear D. Germline V CDR1 and CDR2: SGHRS, YFSETQ. The CDR3 runs to 15 residues. The V end lost 3 bases, the J end lost 8 bases, and 17 bases lay between the germline ends.

V gene TRBV2 combines with J gene TRBJ2-1; the D gene is possibly TRBD2 (5 bases). The CDR3 contains 15 residues. Germline-derived CDR1 and CDR2 are SNHLY and FYNNEI. Trimming removed 6 bases from V and 5 bases from J, with 17 bases in between. The CDR3 coding sequence is TGTGCCAGCAGACCGAGCGGCCCTACCCACAATGAGCAGTTCTTC. It yields the protein CASRPSGPTHNEQFF.

The rearrangement joins TRBV10-2 to TRBJ1-1, with D perhaps matching TRBD1 (6 bases). Trimming left V 4 bases short and J 8 bases short, with 14 bases between. Germline V gives CDR1 WSHSY, CDR2 SAAADI. CDR3 size: 13 residues. The CDR3 DNA reads TGCGCCAGCAGTGTGTTAAGAGGGGGAGAAGCTTTCTTT. Residues: CASSVLRGGEAFF.

The chain uses TRBV27 and TRBJ2-1, with 10 bases identical to TRBD2. J gave up 7 bases and V 6 bases, and 12 bases lay outside the gene matches. The CDR3 extends over 16 amino acids. Germline assignment: CDR1 MNHEY and CDR2 SMNVEV (reference sequence). CDR3 bases: TGTGCCAGCAGAGTTCGGTCGGGACTAGCGAATAATGAGCAGTTCTTC. Encoded protein: CASRVRSGLANNEQFF.

The chain joins TRBV4-1 to TRBJ1-5; no clear D gene. With 3 bases removed from V and 3 bases from J, the gap between germline ends came to 6 bases. The CDR3 is 13 residues long. Germline loops: CDR1 MGHRA, CDR2 YSYEKL. The CDR3 reads CASSQLNNQPQHF. Written as DNA, the CDR3 is TGCGCCAGCAGCCAGTTGAACAATCAGCCCCAGCATTTT.

This clone is termed medium-sized. V is TRBV7-9 and J is TRBJ1-2; 9 bases match TRBD1. Trimming removed 3 bases from V and 2 bases from J; junction bases left unmatched: 4. The CDR3 loop spans 15 amino acids. Per germline, CDR1 SEHNR and CDR2 FQNEAQ (reference sequence). In DNA form, the CDR3 reads TGTGCCAGCAGCTTCTCGGACAGGGGAAACTATGGCTACACCTTC. This encodes CASSFSDRGNYGYTF.

This sequence joins TRBV28 and TRBJ2-5; weak D call: TRBD1 (5 bases). Germline assignment: CDR1 MDHEN and CDR2 SYDVKM. The ends were cut back, 6 bases at V and 1 base at J, with 9 bases in the middle. The CDR3 runs to 13 residues. The CDR3 coding sequence is TGTGCCAGCAGCTCGACAGCCCAAGAGACCCAGTACTTC. Translating gives CASSSTAQETQYF.

In nucleotides, the CDR3 is TGTGCCAGCAGTTACTCTCGGGGGGGTCACGGCTACACCTTC. Translation gives CASSYSRGGHGYTF. This sequence joins TRBV6-5 and TRBJ1-2; tentative D call: TRBD1 (5 bases). Deletions cut 0 bases from V and 8 bases from J, with 13 bases between. The CDR3 sequence is 14 residues long. Germline values: CDR1 MNHEY, CDR2 SVGAGI.

The J gene is TRBJ1-5, the V gene TRBV9; D gene unclear. Per the germline V gene, CDR1 is SGDLS and CDR2 is YYNGEE. There are 15 residues in the CDR3. V was trimmed by 4 bases and J by 5 bases, leaving 16 bases between them. The CDR3 protein is CASSRTAVAHQPQHF. DNA of the CDR3: TGTGCCAGCAGCAGGACCGCTGTCGCCCATCAGCCCCAGCATTTT.

The gene calls are TRBV29-1 and TRBJ1-5; D is undetermined. The CDR3 runs 15 residues. The germline CDR1 and CDR2 sequences are SQVTM and ANQGSEA. Trimming took 4 bases from V and 2 from J, leaving 15 bases between them. Here the CDR3 reads CSVADGLLGNQPQHF. The CDR3 region has the DNA TGCAGCGTTGCCGATGGTCTTTTGGGCAATCAGCCCCAGCATTTT.

The chain has TRBV11-1 and TRBJ1-1; D gene uncertain. Germline V gene sequence: CDR1 SGHAT, CDR2 FQDESV (reference sequence). The V end was cut by 3 bases, the J end by 2 bases, with 7 bases between. The CDR3 loop spans 13 amino acids. The CDR3 region has the DNA TGTGCCAGCAGCTTTCAGGCCAACACTGAAGCTTTCTTT. Residues: CASSFQANTEAFF.

The J gene is TRBJ1-5, the V gene TRBV28, with unresolved D. Germline CDR1 reads MDHEN; CDR2 reads SYDVKM. CDR3 size: 14 residues. V dropped 2 bases and J dropped 5 bases, with 10 bases sitting between them. The CDR3 region is CASSLVAAHQPQHF. CDR3 sequence (DNA): TGTGCCAGCAGTTTAGTGGCAGCACATCAGCCCCAGCATTTT.

The gene calls are TRBV30 and TRBJ2-5, with D tentatively TRBD2 (5 bases). CDR1 and CDR2 from the germline V gene are GTSNPN and SVGIG (reference sequence). Trimming pared 0 bases from V and 2 bases from J, leaving 13 bases between. This CDR3 is 15 amino acids long. CDR3 region: CAWSVPGMGQETQYF. The CDR3 region has the DNA TGTGCCTGGAGTGTACCCGGGATGGGACAAGAGACCCAGTACTTC.

This clone is a singleton in its sample. The rearrangement joins TRBV2 to TRBJ2-1; D may be TRBD1 or TRBD2 (5 bases each). Germline values: CDR1 SNHLY, CDR2 FYNNEI. This CDR3 region has 11 residues. V lost 7 bases, J lost 15 bases, and 16 bases lay in between. The CDR3 here is CASTGGAERFF. CDR3 bases: TGTGCCAGCACTGGGGGAGCCGAACGGTTCTTC.

The chain joins TRBV7-2 to TRBJ2-5; 10 bases fit TRBD2. Germline V gives CDR1 SGHTA, CDR2 FQGNSA. V dropped 4 bases and J dropped 10; count of bases not matched to a gene: 9. CDR3 length: 14 amino acids. The CDR3 loop reads CASSSSRTSGYQYF. Written as DNA, the CDR3 is TGTGCCAGCAGCTCCTCCCGGACTAGCGGATACCAGTACTTC.

The chain recombines TRBV28 with TRBJ2-2; 7 bases agree with TRBD1. This CDR3 comprises 15 residues. Germline CDR1 MDHEN, CDR2 SYDVKM. After removal of 6 bases from V and 0 bases from J, the junction contained 4 bases not matched to a gene. The CDR3 nucleotides are TGTGCCAGCAGAAGACAGGGTTCGAACACCGGGGAGCTGTTTTTT. Its translation is CASRRQGSNTGELFF.

The chain links TRBV5-8 to TRBJ1-5, with 7 bases lining up with TRBD1. V dropped 2 bases and J dropped 5; count of bases not matched to a gene: 10. Germline V gene data show CDR1 as SGHTS and CDR2 as YDEGEE. The CDR3 sequence is 16 residues long. This chain's CDR3 is CASSFTGRGRDQPQHF. The CDR3 nucleotides read TGTGCCAGCAGCTTCACGGGGAGGGGGCGAGATCAGCCCCAGCATTTT. Full variable domain (outside the CDR3, taken from reference TRBV5-8 and TRBJ1-5): EAGVTQSPTHLIKTRGQQATLRCSPISGHTSVYWYQQALGLGLQFLLWYDEGEERNRGNFPPRFSGRQFPNYSSELNVNALELEDSALYLCASSFTGRGRDQPQHFGDGTRLSIL.

The genes are TRBV5-4 and TRBJ2-6; TRBD2 matches 8 bases. V dropped 7 bases and J dropped 0; count of bases not matched to a gene: 9. Germline values: CDR1 SGHNT, CDR2 YYREEE (reference sequence). This CDR3 is built from 17 residues. The DNA of the CDR3 is TGTGCCAGCCACCGGGGGGGGAGAAGCTCTGGGGCCAACGTCCTGACTTTC. This codes for CASHRGGRSSGANVLTF.